The entry below gives a single T cell receptor beta chain sequence along with its context. Its antigen is unknown. The sample comes from a study of T-cell memory formation after mild COVID-19. Study information: Largely donor-specific TCR clusters were found.

There are 14 residues in the CDR3. Germline lookup yields CDR1 SQVTM and CDR2 ANQGSEA. V was cut by 4 bases and J by 4 bases, with 17 bases left in between. TCRdb ran MiXCR on the 5' RACE reads and lists one entry per CDR3 protein. The sample contains about 390,000 distinct CDR3 sequences, approximately 15% of which appear only once. Study conclusions and caveats: Researchers found some responding clones in pre-infection memory, a sign that cross-reactive memory joined. A balance of CD4 and CD8 characterized clones contracting day 15 to 85, whereas later expanders leaned CD4+.

This TCR was sampled from a man younger than 35 who had mild COVID-19 (a few samples of this study predate the infection). Cell type and time point are not known. Specimen: PBMCs or a T cell subset sorted from them (not recorded which). V usage is TRBV29-1 and J usage is TRBJ2-7; D is uncertain. CDR3 loop: CSVVLVHSKYEQYF. DNA for the CDR3: TGCAGCGTTGTTTTAGTCCACAGCAAATACGAGCAGTACTTC.